The rows below give T cell receptor beta chains drawn from one sample of a study of T-cell memory formation after mild COVID-19. TCRdb itself ran the 5' RACE reads through MiXCR, one entry per CDR3 protein. The table records around 530,000 distinct CDR3 sequences, about 20% of them present only once. Sequences were obtained from PBMCs or a T cell subset sorted from them (not recorded which). These receptors were collected from an adult woman who had mild COVID-19 (a few samples of this study predate the infection). Cell type and time point are not known. Each CDR3 is given with its conserved first and last residue.

j_call v_call cdr3_aa
TRBJ2-7 TRBV6-5 CASSYSGTVSYEQYF
TRBJ2-1 TRBV6-5 CASRKPGLAYNEQFF
TRBJ2-2 TRBV7-3 CASSLLGPDTGELFF
TRBJ1-2 TRBV19 CASSPPGFGYGYTF
TRBJ1-1 TRBV19 CASRRGEDTEAFF
TRBJ1-5 TRBV19 CASRPQGSSNQPQHF
TRBJ2-5 TRBV5-4 CASSFRRLADPGRETQYF
TRBJ2-7 TRBV6-5 CASSYAPYVSGDSYEQYF
TRBJ2-1 TRBV11-2 CASSQGLAGGLSYNEQFF
TRBJ2-5 TRBV7-3 CASSLKGAEETQYF
TRBJ1-6 TRBV2 CASGQAENSPLHF
TRBJ2-2 TRBV7-3 CASSFAPAGDYTGELFF
TRBJ2-7 TRBV4-2 CASSQYGSVTYEQYF
TRBJ2-5 TRBV20-1 CSARDELLRGGRETQYF
TRBJ1-2 TRBV7-6 CASSDTGNYGYTF
TRBJ2-2 TRBV4-2 CASSQERQGPGELFF
TRBJ2-3 TRBV2 CASNPTSGGSDTQYF
TRBJ2-4 TRBV6-2/TRBV6-3 CASKGPSKNIQYF
TRBJ2-1 TRBV6-4 CASSDSSTSGKNEQFF
TRBJ2-2 TRBV11-2 CASSLATSGTSTGELFF
TRBJ1-2 TRBV25-1 CASSDWDRATYGYTF
TRBJ1-5 TRBV9 CASSKDSYNQPQHF
TRBJ2-1 TRBV10-1 CASSVNYIGRNMDNEQFF
TRBJ2-2 TRBV11-2 CASSLAYLLAGGHTGELFF
TRBJ2-3 TRBV10-3 CAISGLAASTDTQYF
TRBJ2-5 TRBV6-2/TRBV6-3 CASSRTSREETQYF
TRBJ2-1 TRBV19 CASGTGLRSSYNEQFF
TRBJ2-7 TRBV19 CASSNPGLTYEQYF
TRBJ2-4 TRBV29-1 CSVRDVTWNIQYF
TRBJ2-4 TRBV6-6 CASSYFREAKNIKYF
TRBJ2-7 TRBV29-1 CSGQTGMPGAEQYF
TRBJ2-1 TRBV12-3/TRBV12-4 CASRLSWTESYNEQFF
TRBJ2-2 TRBV25-1 CASSRDPTGELFF
TRBJ1-2 TRBV7-3 CASSAGIHSYGYTF
TRBJ2-3 TRBV11-1 CASSFPGTGTVNYTQYF
TRBJ2-5 TRBV9 CASSWSREPTQETQYF
TRBJ2-2 TRBV7-9 CASSLKGLVVGELFF
TRBJ2-7 TRBV27 CASSFPGREQYF
TRBJ2-2 TRBV9 CASQSSVYTGELFF
TRBJ1-1 TRBV7-8 CASSPLMGDTEAFF
TRBJ2-2 TRBV25-1 CASSTRTSPAGELFF
TRBJ1-1 TRBV7-3 CASSLMAMTGGTEAFF
TRBJ2-7 TRBV10-3 CAISESTAYEQYF
TRBJ2-2 TRBV12-3/TRBV12-4 CASRPGPNTGELFF